The entry that follows covers one TCR beta chain sequence. Trimming left V 6 bases short and J 4 bases short, with 10 bases between. This CDR3 comprises 14 residues. Germline V gene lookup returns CDR1 MGHDK and CDR2 SYGVNS. This sample stems from a study of CD8 T cells in Susac syndrome. Roughly 0.45 to 1 ug RNA was reverse transcribed with random hexamers. Each CDR3 protein is one row after TCRdb ran MiXCR on the immunoSEQ multiplex PCR reads. The sample holds approximately 26,000 distinct CDR3 sequences, around 94% seen once. The TCR sequence derives from a human donor in good health. The sample consisted of CD8+ T cells from PBMCs. The V and J genes are TRBV25-1 and TRBJ1-6, with D perhaps TRBD1 (5 bases). As DNA, the CDR3 is TGTGCCAGCAGCATGAGACAGTATAATTCACCCCTCCACTTT. Translation: CASSMRQYNSPLHF.